Each of the 19 T cell receptor beta chains below was sequenced from the same sample in a study of T cell repertoires in cytomegalovirus infection. MiXCR was run by TCRdb on the reads, yielding one entry per CDR3 protein. The sample contains about 260,000 distinct CDR3 sequences, roughly 15% of which appear only once. The sample consisted of PBMCs. The receptors were sampled from a human donor in good health (CMV status not recorded). Some clones in this sample may be carry-over from other donors' samples.

This clonotype appeared many times. The CDR3 DNA sequence: TGTGCCAGCAGCTTACTGGGACAGGGAGGGGAGACCCAGTACTTC. It codes for CASSLLGQGGETQYF. The chain combines TRBV7-2 with TRBJ2-5; 9 bases align to TRBD1. V was clipped by 2 bases and J by 5 bases; unmatched bases: 6. The CDR3 runs 15 residues. From germline, CDR1 is SGHTA and CDR2 FQGNSA. The whole variable domain, filled in from reference TRBV7-2 and TRBJ2-5, reads GAGVSQSPSNKVTEKGKDVELRCDPISGHTALYWYRQSLGQGLEFLIYFQGNSAPDKSGLPSDRFSAERTGGSVSTLTIQRTQQEDSAVYLCASSLLGQGGETQYFGPGTRLLVL.

At least ten counts were recorded for this clonotype. This chain uses TRBV28 with TRBJ2-7; 7 bases align to TRBD1. The trim removed 6 bases at V and 10 bases at J, leaving 27 bases unmatched. The CDR3 totals 18 residues. From germline, CDR1 is MDHEN and CDR2 SYDVKM. CDR3 coding DNA: TGTGCCAGCAGCGAGACAGGGCTTTTAGGGGGAGATGCAACGGAACAGTACTTC. It translates to CASSETGLLGGDATEQYF.

This clonotype was seen at least ten times. The chain recombines TRBV7-8 with TRBJ2-1; D possibly corresponds to TRBD2 (6 bases). The CDR3 spans 18 residues. The V gene lost 1 base and the J gene lost 5 bases, with 21 bases spanning the gap. CDR1 SGHVS and CDR2 FQNEAQ come from the germline V gene. Here the CDR3 reads CASSLEAGLANWDNEQFF. DNA for the CDR3: TGTGCCAGCAGCTTAGAAGCGGGTCTAGCTAATTGGGACAATGAGCAGTTCTTC.

This clonotype was seen ten or more times. The chain employs TRBV7-3 and TRBJ2-2; D ambiguous. The germline V gene has CDR1 SGHTA and CDR2 FQGTGA. The CDR3 has 17 residues. V lost 0 bases, J lost 0 bases, and 11 bases lay in between. CDR3 sequence: CASSLTGRPANTGELFF. The CDR3 DNA reads as TGTGCCAGCAGCTTAACGGGTAGGCCGGCGAACACCGGGGAGCTGTTTTTT.

This chain joins TRBV7-9 and TRBJ2-7; a weak D match, TRBD1 (6 bases). The CDR3 is 13 residues long. CDR1 is SEHNR, CDR2 FQNEAQ, per germline (reference sequence). V was clipped by 3 bases and J by 3 bases, with 9 bases between them. The CDR3 is CASSLTGHYEQYF. The CDR3 coding sequence is TGTGCCAGCAGCTTGACAGGTCACTACGAGCAGTACTTC. Complete variable domain (other parts from reference TRBV7-9 and TRBJ2-7): DTGVSQNPRHKITKRGQNVTFRCDPISEHNRLYWYRQTLGQGPEFLTYFQNEAQLEKSRLLSDRFSAERPKGSFSTLEIQRTEQGDSAMYLCASSLTGHYEQYFGPGTRLTVT.

The CDR3 DNA reads TGTGCCAGCAGCCTGGACCTACTACATTCACCCCTCCACTTT. Amino acids: CASSLDLLHSPLHF. The chain is built from TRBV7-9 and TRBJ1-6; D gene unclear. Germline lookup yields CDR1 SEHNR and CDR2 FQNEAQ (reference sequence). V gave up 5 bases and J gave up 8 bases, with 13 bases separating them. The CDR3 has 14 amino acids.

In regard to this clonotype: A much larger clone is a single base away; this may be a read error. The gene calls are TRBV7-1 and TRBJ1-6; no firm D call. TRBV7-1 is labeled an ORF, and its function is uncertain. The CDR3 loop spans 16 amino acids. The CDR3 loop is CAGSRLSTRGNSPLHF. Written as DNA, the CDR3 is TGTGCCGGCAGCCGATTGTCGACCCGTGGAAATTCACCCCTCCACTTT.

V and J are TRBV10-3 and TRBJ1-2; no reliable D call. V lost 0 bases and J 2 bases, leaving 7 bases between the germline ends. Germline-derived CDR1 and CDR2 are ENHRY and SYGVKD. The CDR3 length is 14 residues. The CDR3 region is CAISESRINYGYTF. The CDR3 DNA is TGTGCCATCAGTGAGTCTCGGATAAACTATGGCTACACCTTC.

The chain uses TRBV5-1 and TRBJ2-2, with unresolved D. The CDR3 runs to 14 residues. The germline CDR1 and CDR2 sequences are SGHRS and YFSETQ. V shed 3 bases and J shed 1 base, with 7 bases lying between them. CDR3 sequence: CASSYTQNTGELFF. The CDR3 nucleotides read TGCGCCAGCAGCTACACTCAGAACACCGGGGAGCTGTTTTTT.

Ten or more counts support this clonotype. V gene TRBV11-2 combines with J gene TRBJ2-3, with D possibly being TRBD2 (6 bases). This CDR3 comprises 13 residues. Per the germline V gene, CDR1 is SGHAT and CDR2 is FQNNGV. The V end lost 5 bases, the J end lost 2 bases, and 8 bases lay between the germline ends. Here the CDR3 reads CASSTRDTDTQYF. The CDR3 region has the DNA TGTGCCAGCAGCACGCGGGACACAGATACGCAGTATTTT.

This clonotype was observed many times. The CDR3 sequence is CASSWTGSYGYTF. The CDR3 DNA reads TGTGCCAGCAGCTGGACAGGGAGCTATGGCTACACCTTC. This chain joins TRBV7-2 and TRBJ1-2; the match to TRBD1 covers 8 bases. CDR3 length: 13 amino acids. Germline V CDR1 and CDR2: SGHTA, FQGNSA. The V segment lost 4 bases and the J segment 4 bases; nucleotides outside the gene matches: 2.

The table lists this clonotype with many counts. This chain connects TRBV7-2 to TRBJ2-3, with TRBD2 identical over 8 bases. Germline trimming cut 2 bases from V and 3 bases from J; bases unmatched to any gene: 4. The CDR3 runs 15 residues. Looked up from germline, CDR1 is SGHTA and CDR2 is FQGNSA. The chain's CDR3 is CASSLRAGATDTQYF. The DNA of the CDR3 is TGTGCCAGCAGCTTACGAGCGGGAGCTACAGATACGCAGTATTTT.

This clonotype appeared a few times. V is TRBV27 and J is TRBJ1-1; 8 nucleotides match TRBD1. After removal of 4 bases from V and 0 bases from J, the junction contained 7 bases not matched to a gene. Germline V gives CDR1 MNHEY, CDR2 SMNVEV (reference sequence). This CDR3 is 16 amino acids long. CDR3 nucleotides: TGTGCCAGCAGTTCCCCTTTACAGGGGGTGAACACTGAAGCTTTCTTT. Its protein product is CASSSPLQGVNTEAFF.

This clonotype has more than one count but fewer than ten. The chain combines TRBV12-3 or TRBV12-4 with TRBJ1-1; D unresolved. Trimming removed 7 bases from V and 3 bases from J, with 12 bases in between. The CDR3 runs to 13 residues. For the CDR3, the DNA is TGTGCCAGCACAATTGGGGTATACACTGAAGCTTTCTTT. Translating gives CASTIGVYTEAFF.

The V call is TRBV14, the J call TRBJ1-2; possible D gene TRBD1, 6 bases. Trimming removed 3 bases at V and 4 bases at J, with 12 bases between. The germline gives CDR1 SGHDN, CDR2 FVKESK. This CDR3 is 14 amino acids long. This CDR3 is CASSQERGAYGYTF. In DNA form, the CDR3 reads TGTGCCAGCAGCCAGGAGCGGGGGGCCTATGGCTACACCTTC.

This clonotype was picked up a small number of times. The CDR3 sequence is CSARHPTTPPREQFF. The DNA of the CDR3 is TGCAGTGCTAGACACCCCACTACCCCACCCCGGGAGCAGTTCTTC. The chain links TRBV20-1 to TRBJ2-1; no reliable D call. The length of the CDR3 is 15 residues. Trimming cost V 2 bases and J 10 bases, with 21 bases left between them. Germline V gene lookup returns CDR1 DFQATT and CDR2 SNEGSKA (reference sequence).

The rearrangement uses TRBV13 and TRBJ2-2; no definite D call. The CDR3 length is 13 residues. Germline values: CDR1 PRHDT, CDR2 FYEKMQ (reference sequence). V was pared by 6 bases and J by 0 bases, with 5 bases between. This chain's CDR3 is CASRFPNTGELFF. Written as DNA, the CDR3 is TGTGCCAGCAGATTCCCGAACACCGGGGAGCTGTTTTTT.

The rearrangement joins TRBV2 to TRBJ2-1, with D perhaps TRBD2 (6 bases). V was trimmed by 4 bases and J by 0 bases, leaving 13 bases between them. The germline gives CDR1 SNHLY, CDR2 FYNNEI. The CDR3 consists of 16 residues. CDR3 nucleotide sequence: TGTGCCAGCAGTGGCCAACTAGCTAGCTCCTACAATGAGCAGTTCTTC. Encoded protein: CASSGQLASSYNEQFF.

A few counts support this clonotype. The rearrangement joins TRBV5-7 to TRBJ2-7; 9 bases align to TRBD1. TRBV5-7 falls under the ORF class, with uncertain function. V gave up 2 bases and J gave up 3 bases; unmatched junction bases: 3. The CDR3 extends over 14 amino acids. The CDR3 DNA reads as TGTGCCAGCAGCTTTGACAGGGGGTACTACGAGCAGTACTTC. It encodes CASSFDRGYYEQYF.